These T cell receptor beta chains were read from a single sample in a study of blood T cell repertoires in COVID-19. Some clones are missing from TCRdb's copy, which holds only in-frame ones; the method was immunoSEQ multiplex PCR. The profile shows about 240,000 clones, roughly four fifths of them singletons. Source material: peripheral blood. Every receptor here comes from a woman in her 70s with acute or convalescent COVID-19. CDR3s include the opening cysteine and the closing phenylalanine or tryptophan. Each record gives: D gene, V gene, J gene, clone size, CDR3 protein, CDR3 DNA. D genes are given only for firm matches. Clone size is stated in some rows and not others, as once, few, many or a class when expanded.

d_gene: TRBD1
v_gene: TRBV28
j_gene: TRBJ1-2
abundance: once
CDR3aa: CASSGGGQARYGYTF
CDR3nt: TGTGCCAGCAGTGGGGGAGGACAGGCACGCTATGGCTACACCTTC

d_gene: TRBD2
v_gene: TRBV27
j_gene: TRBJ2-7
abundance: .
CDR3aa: CASSLREAEYEQYF
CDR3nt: TGTGCCAGCAGTTTACGGGAGGCGGAGTACGAGCAGTACTTC

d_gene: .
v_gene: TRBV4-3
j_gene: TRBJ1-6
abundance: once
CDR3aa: CASSQERSPLHF
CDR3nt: TGCGCCAGCAGCCAAGAACGGTCACCCCTCCACTTT

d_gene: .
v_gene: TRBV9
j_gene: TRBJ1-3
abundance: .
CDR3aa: CASSVQGSGNTIYF
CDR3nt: TGTGCCAGCAGCGTACAGGGTTCCGGAAACACCATATATTTT

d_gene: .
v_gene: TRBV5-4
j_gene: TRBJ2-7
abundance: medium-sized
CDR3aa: CASSLAGTTHEQYF
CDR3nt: TGTGCCAGCAGCTTGGCCGGGACAACCCACGAGCAGTACTTC

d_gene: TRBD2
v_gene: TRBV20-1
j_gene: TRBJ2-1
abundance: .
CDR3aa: CSASLAGAREQFF
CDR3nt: TGCAGTGCTAGTTTAGCGGGGGCCCGCGAGCAGTTCTTC

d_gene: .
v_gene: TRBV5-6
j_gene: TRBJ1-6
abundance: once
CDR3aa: CASSWEGGARNSPLHF
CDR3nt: TGTGCCAGCAGCTGGGAGGGGGGCGCGAGGAATTCACCCCTCCACTTT

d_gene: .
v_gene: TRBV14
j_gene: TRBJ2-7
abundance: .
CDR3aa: CASSRYLQGNEQYF
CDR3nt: TGTGCCAGCAGCCGGTACCTACAGGGCAACGAGCAGTACTTC

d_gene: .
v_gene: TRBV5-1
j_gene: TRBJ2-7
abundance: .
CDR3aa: CASSLVAGSSYEQYF
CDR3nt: TGCGCCAGCAGCTTGGTTGCAGGTAGCTCCTACGAGCAGTACTTC

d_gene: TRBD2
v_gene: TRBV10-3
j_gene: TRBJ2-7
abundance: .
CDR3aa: CAISLTSGEVSYEQYF
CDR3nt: TGTGCCATCAGCTTGACTAGCGGGGAGGTGTCCTACGAGCAGTACTTC

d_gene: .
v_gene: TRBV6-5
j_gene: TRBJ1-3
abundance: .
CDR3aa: CASSFTEGSGNTIYF
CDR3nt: TGTGCCAGCAGTTTCACGGAGGGCTCTGGAAACACCATATATTTT

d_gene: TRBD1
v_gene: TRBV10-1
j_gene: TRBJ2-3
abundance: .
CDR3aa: CASSVTGVGDTQYF
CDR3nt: TGCGCCAGCAGTGTGACAGGGGTCGGAGATACGCAGTATTTT

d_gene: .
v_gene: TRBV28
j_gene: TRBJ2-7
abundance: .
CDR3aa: CASRPTQGSIHEQYF
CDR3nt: TGTGCCAGCAGACCAACACAGGGAAGTATCCACGAGCAGTACTTC

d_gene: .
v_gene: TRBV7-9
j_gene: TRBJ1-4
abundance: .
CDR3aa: CASSTGGGNLKLFF
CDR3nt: TGTGCCAGCAGCACGGGAGGCGGTAATTTAAAACTGTTTTTT

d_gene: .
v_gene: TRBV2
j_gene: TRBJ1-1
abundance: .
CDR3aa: CASSEARGEAFF
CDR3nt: TGTGCCAGCAGTGAAGCCAGGGGCGAAGCTTTCTTT

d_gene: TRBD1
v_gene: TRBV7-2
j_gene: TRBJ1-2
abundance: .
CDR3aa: CASSEQGLANYGYTF
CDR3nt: TGTGCCAGCAGCGAACAGGGGTTAGCTAACTATGGCTACACCTTC